This T cell receptor (beta chain) was recovered during a study of cytomegalovirus exposure and HLA in healthy donors. Study-level results: In vitro confirmation showed a few CMV-associated chains to be CMV antigen specific. Data from an earlier analysis indicated that most TCR beta V segments were productive either about 87% or about 30% of the time. As a later analysis revealed, the rate of TCR association differed by HLA locus, with DRB1 most and HLA-C fewest.

A few counts support this clone. The antigen is not known. As for the donors, each was a healthy bone marrow donor. Vbeta (60) and Jbeta (13) primers were used in the PCR. Sequencing was performed with immunoSEQ multiplex PCR; in TCRdb, only in-frame clones are kept and a portion is missing. The table shows about 140,000 clones, with nearly 70% occurring only once. Sample: PBMCs. The sequence was collected from a man aged 30 to 45 in good health and CMV-seropositive.

DNA of the CDR3: TGTGCCATCAGTCCACAGGGAACCTCTGGAAACACCATATATTTT. It codes for CAISPQGTSGNTIYF. This sequence joins TRBV10-3 and TRBJ1-3; possibly TRBD1 for D (6 bases). The CDR3 is 15 amino acids. Germline CDR1 and CDR2: ENHRY and SYGVKD. The germline V and J ends were trimmed by 5 bases and 0 bases, with 11 bases remaining between them.